These T cell receptor beta chains were read from a single sample in a study of cytomegalovirus exposure and HLA in healthy donors. The method was immunoSEQ multiplex PCR; TCRdb's version includes in-frame clones alone and lacks a portion of them. This repertoire shows more than 85,000 clones, 65% to 85% found once; its top ten account for roughly 6.1%. The sequencing sample was made of PBMCs. These TCRs come from a man between 18 and 29 years old in good health and CMV-seronegative. Both conserved end residues are part of each CDR3. A D gene is named only where the DNA matches it firmly. The size field is filled for only some rows; it gives once, few, many or a size class.

v_gene,abundance,j_gene,d_gene,CDR3nt,CDR3aa
TRBV7-6,NA,TRBJ1-1,NA,TGTGCCAGCAGCTCAAACACTGAAGCTTTCTTT,CASSSNTEAFF
TRBV4-1,once,TRBJ2-1,TRBD2,TGCGCCAGCAGCCTAAAGCTAGCGGGAGCCAATGAGCAGTTCTTC,CASSLKLAGANEQFF
TRBV5-8,few,TRBJ1-5,NA,TGTGCCAGCAGCCTCACCCAGCGGAATCAGCCCCAGCATTTT,CASSLTQRNQPQHF
TRBV5-5,NA,TRBJ1-2,NA,TGTGCCAGCAGCTTGGCCGGGACACCTAACTATGGCTACACCTTC,CASSLAGTPNYGYTF
TRBV7-6,NA,TRBJ1-1,TRBD1,TGTGCCAGCAGCTTAGTGACAGGGGGTGCGAACACTGAAGCTTTCTTT,CASSLVTGGANTEAFF
TRBV5-1,NA,TRBJ2-5,TRBD1,TGCGCCAGCAGCGTAGGACAGGGGCGAGAGACCCAGTACTTC,CASSVGQGRETQYF
TRBV9,NA,TRBJ2-3,NA,TGTGCCAGCAGCGTGACCCCCTCTAGTCTGGGTGAAGATACGCAGTATTTT,CASSVTPSSLGEDTQYF
TRBV6-4,NA,TRBJ2-4,NA,TGTGCCAGCAGTGACTATGGCGGGACGGGCAACATTCAGTACTTC,CASSDYGGTGNIQYF
TRBV4-3,few,TRBJ2-3,TRBD2,TGCGCCAGCAGCCCGAGCGAGCGGGATACAGATACGCAGTATTTT,CASSPSERDTDTQYF
TRBV27,NA,TRBJ1-2,TRBD1,TGTGCCAGCAGTTTATCGGTTATCACCGGGACAGCTCATGGCTACACCTTC,CASSLSVITGTAHGYTF
TRBV29-1,NA,TRBJ1-1,NA,TGCAGCGTTGGGGAGGGACAGAACACTGAAGCTTTCTTT,CSVGEGQNTEAFF
TRBV6-6,NA,TRBJ2-1,TRBD2,TGTGCCAGCCACAGCGGGAGGGTGGGGGGTGAGCAGTTCTTC,CASHSGRVGGEQFF
TRBV27,NA,TRBJ2-4,NA,TGTGCCAGCAGTTTTTTGGAGGGTGGCATTCAGTACTTC,CASSFLEGGIQYF
TRBV6-1,NA,TRBJ2-7,TRBD2,TGTGCCAGCAGATTACTAGCGGGAGTGGGGGAGCAGTACTTC,CASRLLAGVGEQYF
TRBV5-4,NA,TRBJ1-3,TRBD1,TGTGCCAGCAGCCAGACAGGGTTTGGAAACACCATATATTTT,CASSQTGFGNTIYF
TRBV6-5,NA,TRBJ1-1,TRBD1,TGTGCCAGCAGGGCCGGGGACAGTAACACTGAAGCTTTCTTT,CASRAGDSNTEAFF
TRBV5-1,NA,TRBJ2-1,NA,TGCGCCAGTACCCTTGGAAGGAGCAACGAGCAGTTCTTC,CASTLGRSNEQFF
TRBV14,NA,TRBJ2-1,TRBD2,TGTGCCAGCAGCCAAGATTTGACTAGCCAAGCCTACGAGCAGTTCTTC,CASSQDLTSQAYEQFF
TRBV18,once,TRBJ1-1,NA,TGTGCCAGCTCACTCCCGGACAGCTACACTGAAGCTTTCTTT,CASSLPDSYTEAFF
TRBV6-5,NA,TRBJ2-4,NA,TGTGCCAGCATCCTAAAGCGGAGGAAAAAAAACATTCAGTACTTC,CASILKRRKKNIQYF
TRBV6-5,NA,TRBJ2-7,TRBD2,TGTGCCAGCAGTTCCCCTAGCGGAGGGGCCTACGAGCAGTATTTC,CASSSPSGGAYEQYF
TRBV28,NA,TRBJ2-7,TRBD2,TGTGCCAGCAGTGGCTCGGGCGGGAGCCGCTACGAGCAGTACTTC,CASSGSGGSRYEQYF
TRBV10-3,NA,TRBJ1-5,NA,TGTGCCATCAGTGAGGGGGGCGGAGGTAGCAATCAGCCCCAGCATTTT,CAISEGGGGSNQPQHF
TRBV6-5,few,TRBJ1-2,NA,TGTGCCAGCAGTTACTCGTACGAGGCGCACTATGGCTACACCTTC,CASSYSYEAHYGYTF
TRBV5-1,NA,TRBJ1-3,TRBD1,TGCGCCAGCAGCCGGGACAGGGGGCCTGGAAACACCATATATTTT,CASSRDRGPGNTIYF
TRBV6-6,NA,TRBJ1-4,NA,TGTGCCAGCACTCGAGCAGGGTATAGTGAAAAACTGTTTTTT,CASTRAGYSEKLFF
TRBV7-2,NA,TRBJ1-1,TRBD1,TGTGCCAGCAGCAGGACAGGGAGGGGGTTTCGGGACACTGAAGCTTTCTTT,CASSRTGRGFRDTEAFF
TRBV5-1,NA,TRBJ2-7,TRBD2,TGCGCCAGCAGCTTGGAGCTAGCGGGATCGCGAGAGCAGTACTTC,CASSLELAGSREQYF
TRBV28,NA,TRBJ2-5,NA,TGTGCCAGCAGTGCCGGACTTCGGGCAGAGACCCAGTACTTC,CASSAGLRAETQYF
TRBV7-8,NA,TRBJ2-7,NA,TGTGCCAGCAAGACAACCAGGAGGACCTACGAGCAGTACTTC,CASKTTRRTYEQYF
TRBV7-6,NA,TRBJ2-7,TRBD1,TGTGCCAGCAGCCCCACAGGGGCCGAGCAGTACTTC,CASSPTGAEQYF
TRBV5-1,NA,TRBJ2-7,NA,TGCGCCAGCAGCTTGGACACGACCTACGAGCAGTACTTC,CASSLDTTYEQYF
TRBV27,NA,TRBJ2-2,TRBD1,TGTGCCAGCAGTTCCCTTGTTGTGGACAGGCCCGGGGAGCTGTTTTTT,CASSSLVVDRPGELFF
TRBV6-9,once,TRBJ2-7,TRBD2,TGTGCCAGCAGTTTGGGACTAGTATACGAGCAGTACTTC,CASSLGLVYEQYF
TRBV30,NA,TRBJ2-1,TRBD2,TGTGCCTGGAGTTTAGGCGGGGGCTCCTACAATGAGCAGTTCTTC,CAWSLGGGSYNEQFF
TRBV13,NA,TRBJ2-1,TRBD2,TGTGCCAGCAGCTCCGAAGTAGGCGGGAGGAATGAGCAGTTCTTC,CASSSEVGGRNEQFF
TRBV11-2,NA,TRBJ2-1,NA,TGTGCCAGCAGCTGGCGGCGGGACCGATCCTACAATGAGCAGTTCTTC,CASSWRRDRSYNEQFF
TRBV2,NA,TRBJ2-5,TRBD2,TGTGCCAGCAGTGATGGATCCCCCGGGACTAGCGGGAGGACCCAGTACTTC,CASSDGSPGTSGRTQYF
TRBV5-6,NA,TRBJ2-2,TRBD1,TGTGCCAGCAGCCCGGACAGGGCTCTATTGGGCGGGGAGCTGTTTTTT,CASSPDRALLGGELFF
TRBV29-1,NA,TRBJ1-1,NA,TGCAGCGCCCGGGGGGGTACAGCGGGTGAAGCTTTCTTT,CSARGGTAGEAFF
TRBV7-8,NA,TRBJ2-5,TRBD2,TGTGCCAGCAGACTTACTAGCGGGAGATCAGGGAGGGAGACCCAGTACTTC,CASRLTSGRSGRETQYF
TRBV7-9,NA,TRBJ1-1,NA,TGTGCCAGCAGCCCTCGAGGAGGCCGGCCTGACACTGAAGCTTTCTTT,CASSPRGGRPDTEAFF
TRBV11-3,NA,TRBJ2-7,TRBD2,TGTGCCAGCAGCGCTGTAGCGGGCGAGCAGTACTTC,CASSAVAGEQYF
TRBV4-1,NA,TRBJ1-3,NA,TGCGCCAGCAGCCAAGGGTCCTGGGGGCTCTTTAACCGAATATATTTT,CASSQGSWGLFNRIYF
TRBV28,NA,TRBJ1-2,NA,TGTGCCAGCAGCCCCGGGGACACCCTCTATGGCTACACCTTC,CASSPGDTLYGYTF
TRBV11-2,NA,TRBJ1-5,TRBD1,TGTGCCAGCAGCTTCTCAAAGGACAGGGTGGAGAAGCCCCAGCATTTT,CASSFSKDRVEKPQHF
TRBV27,NA,TRBJ1-5,TRBD1,TGTGCCAGCAGTTTATCGGGACAGGGGGCGCGGCAGCCCCAGCATTTT,CASSLSGQGARQPQHF
TRBV18,once,TRBJ2-5,TRBD2,TGTGCCAGCTCACCACCAGGACTAGCGGGAGGACAAGAGACCCAGTACTTC,CASSPPGLAGGQETQYF
TRBV4-1,NA,TRBJ2-5,NA,TGCGCCAGCAGCCCCTCGGGGGACCCACGGGAGACCCAGTACTTC,CASSPSGDPRETQYF
TRBV27,NA,TRBJ2-7,NA,TGTGCCAGCAGTTTATCGGGGGCCGACGAGCAGTACTTC,CASSLSGADEQYF
TRBV9,NA,TRBJ1-1,TRBD1,TGTGCCAGCAACGACAGGGGGAACACTGAAGCTTTCTTT,CASNDRGNTEAFF
TRBV5-1,NA,TRBJ2-2,NA,TGCGCCAGCAGCCTAAAAGTCGAGCACAGCAACACCGGGGAGCTGTTTTTT,CASSLKVEHSNTGELFF
TRBV14,few,TRBJ1-4,TRBD1,TGTGCCAGCAGCCCATGGACAGGGGGAGGTGAAAAACTGTTTTTT,CASSPWTGGGEKLFF
TRBV4-3,NA,TRBJ1-2,NA,TGCGCCAGCAGCCAAGATTTGGGGGGAGGGGGTAGGAGCTATGGCTACACCTTC,CASSQDLGGGGRSYGYTF
TRBV19,NA,TRBJ2-6,NA,TGTGCCAGTAGTATCTTTTTGGCATCTGGGGCCAACGTCCTGACTTTC,CASSIFLASGANVLTF